Listed here is a single T cell receptor (beta chain). Its target is unknown. The data originate from a study of cytomegalovirus exposure and HLA in healthy donors. Broader study findings: Rarity held for most TCR sequences, but there were some public TCRs that occurred in many donors.

The table came from immunoSEQ multiplex PCR; TCRdb's copy has only in-frame clones and leaves some out. The sample holds about 140,000 clones, approximately 87% seen once. The ends lost 4 bases at V and 3 bases at J; junction bases unmatched: 7. From germline, CDR1 is SGHRS and CDR2 YFSETQ. CDR3 size: 16 residues. The sequence was obtained from a man aged 18 to 30 in good health and CMV-seronegative. The chain has TRBV5-1 and TRBJ1-5; 10 positions match TRBD1. The sequenced sample was PBMCs. Here the CDR3 DNA reads TGCGCCAGCAGCCCTGGACAGGGGGTTTACAATCAGCCCCAGCATTTT. Its translation is CASSPGQGVYNQPQHF.